This T cell receptor (beta chain) stems from a study of shared clonotypes between healthy human individuals. Assay used: immunoSEQ multiplex PCR; TCRdb lists only in-frame clones, some missing. The sample has more than 2 million clones, approximately 95% seen once. Deletions cut 0 bases from V and 0 bases from J, with 9 bases between. This CDR3 has 15 residues. Germline V gene data show CDR1 as MNHEY and CDR2 as SVGAGI. Remarks on this clone: This sample also contains other DNA sequences that code for the same CDR3.

The source is a man younger than 35 in good health. Sequenced input: naive CD4+ T cells sorted from blood. Subset of the sample: CD45RA+ positively selected. This chain links TRBV6-5 with TRBJ2-7; D uncertain. CDR3 residues: CASSYSGLSSYEQYF. The CDR3 DNA sequence: TGTGCCAGCAGTTACTCTGGCTTAAGCTCCTACGAGCAGTACTTC.